A single sample gave rise to the 5 T cell receptor beta chains below, sequenced in a study of shared clonotypes between healthy human individuals. Assay: immunoSEQ multiplex PCR; the TCRdb copy retains only in-frame clones and omits some. The table lists around 450,000 clones, about 85% of them singletons. The sequencing input was PBMCs. These receptors were obtained from a middle-aged woman in good health. Some clones in this sample may be carry-over from other donors' samples.

This chain uses TRBV18 with TRBJ1-6, with D perhaps TRBD1 (6 bases). Germline values: CDR1 KGHSH, CDR2 LQKENI. The CDR3 has 14 residues. V dropped 3 bases and J dropped 11 bases, with 14 bases sitting between them. The CDR3 coding sequence is TGTGCCAGCTCACCGGGGGGGGCAGAAGCACCCCTCCACTTT. It encodes CASSPGGAEAPLHF.

V is TRBV18 and J is TRBJ2-1; TRBD2 matches at 8 bases. V was clipped by 4 bases and J by 8 bases; unmatched bases: 7. Germline V lookup: CDR1 KGHSH, CDR2 LQKENI. This CDR3 has 14 residues. CDR3 protein: CASSLPGGFDEQFF. DNA for the CDR3: TGTGCCAGCTCACTCCCGGGAGGGTTCGATGAGCAGTTCTTC.

This chain joins TRBV15 and TRBJ2-7, with D possibly being TRBD2 (6 bases). Germline V gives CDR1 LNHNV, CDR2 YYDKDF (reference sequence). There are 11 residues in the CDR3. V lost 0 bases and J 9 bases, leaving 6 bases between the germline ends. The CDR3 region is CATSRDGGQYF. The CDR3 DNA follows: TGTGCCACCAGCAGAGACGGGGGGCAGTACTTC.

The genes are TRBV28 and TRBJ2-6, with 7 bases that match TRBD1. The germline gives CDR1 MDHEN, CDR2 SYDVKM. V lost 2 bases, J lost 0 bases, and 7 bases stayed unmatched. The CDR3 is 18 residues long. The CDR3 DNA is TGTGCCAGCAGTTTAAGGACAGGTCGACGCTCTGGGGCCAACGTCCTGACTTTC. Translated: CASSLRTGRRSGANVLTF.

CDR3 region: CASSGSPYNEQFF. DNA for the CDR3: TGCGCCAGCAGCGGGAGCCCCTACAATGAGCAGTTCTTC. The chain has TRBV10-2 and TRBJ2-1; maybe TRBD2 (6 bases). The length of the CDR3 is 13 residues. With 6 bases removed from V and 2 bases from J, the gap between germline ends came to 8 bases. CDR1 and CDR2 (germline): WSHSY, SAAADI.